Listed below are T cell receptor beta chains from one sample, sequenced in a study of beta chain features in type 1 diabetes. TCRdb's table, derived via immunoSEQ multiplex PCR, lists solely in-frame clones and lacks some. The sample holds roughly 700,000 clones, roughly 13% seen once. The sample was naive CD4+ T cells from blood. The receptors were sampled from a man aged 18 to 29 with type 1 diabetes. CDR3s include the opening cysteine and the closing phenylalanine or tryptophan. D genes are given only for firm matches. Expanded clones get a size class; other rows say once, few or many, or leave the size out.

clone_size	v_call	d_call	j_call	cdr3_nt	cdr3_aa
few	TRBV30	TRBD1	TRBJ1-1	TGTGCCTGGACCCCGGGACAGTTTGAAGCTTTCTTT	CAWTPGQFEAFF
few	TRBV1	.	TRBJ1-5	TGCACCAGCAGCCAAGAGATACGGGGTAGGCATCAGCCCCAGCATTTT	CTSSQEIRGRHQPQHF
few	TRBV14	TRBD1	TRBJ1-2	TGTGCCAGCAGCCAAGGGGACAGCTATGGCTACACCTTC	CASSQGDSYGYTF
few	TRBV2	.	TRBJ1-5	TGTGCCAGCGGAGTGGACAGTACGTATCAGCCCCAGCATTTT	CASGVDSTYQPQHF
.	TRBV19	.	TRBJ2-6	TGTGCCAGTAGGCAGGGCTCGGACTCTGGGGCCAACGTCCTGACTTTC	CASRQGSDSGANVLTF
.	TRBV2	.	TRBJ1-2	TGTGCCAGCAGTGAGAGGGAGTATGGCTACACCTTC	CASSEREYGYTF
few	TRBV6-1	.	TRBJ1-2	TGTGCCAGCAGTGAAGGGCGGCAGCCCTATGGCTACACCTTC	CASSEGRQPYGYTF
.	TRBV28	.	TRBJ1-2	TGTGCCAGCACGACATCCCCCTATGGCTACACCTTC	CASTTSPYGYTF
.	TRBV9	.	TRBJ1-4	TGTGCCAGCAGCGTAGAAGGACAGAGGGGTGAAAAACTGTTTTTT	CASSVEGQRGEKLFF
once	TRBV2	.	TRBJ2-1	TGTGCCAGCAGTGAAGCGGGCAGCGAGCAGTTCTTC	CASSEAGSEQFF
few	TRBV7-9	.	TRBJ2-1	TGTGCCAGCAGCTTAGGGGGCCATGAGCAGTTCTTC	CASSLGGHEQFF
.	TRBV30	.	TRBJ1-2	TGTGCCTGGAGTTTAAACAGAGGTGGCTACACCTTC	CAWSLNRGGYTF
.	TRBV7-2	.	TRBJ1-4	TGTGCCAGCAGCTTATTTGCGCCAGGGAGTTTGTGGAATGAAAAACTGTTTTTT	CASSLFAPGSLWNEKLFF
.	TRBV28	.	TRBJ1-4	TGTGCCAGCAAGGACCCAATTCGGGGTGAAAAACTGTTTTTT	CASKDPIRGEKLFF
few	TRBV30	TRBD2	TRBJ2-1	TGTGCCCTAAGGAGGCTAGCGGGGGACTACAATGAGCAGTTCTTC	CALRRLAGDYNEQFF
few	TRBV30	.	TRBJ1-1	TGTGCCAATCAGTTGAACACTGAAGCTTTCTTT	CANQLNTEAFF